Here is one T cell receptor (beta chain) with its context. This record comes from a study of blood T cell repertoires in COVID-19. CDR3 length: 16 amino acids. The V gene lost 5 bases and the J gene lost 2 bases, with 20 bases spanning the gap. Germline loops: CDR1 SGHRS, CDR2 YFSETQ. Sequencing used immunoSEQ multiplex PCR; TCRdb keeps in-frame clones, though not all of them. The sample gives 400,000 or so clones, around 90% of which show up once; around 2.1% is in the top ten. The source is a woman in her 40s with acute COVID-19. Specimen: PBMCs or T cells enriched from blood (not recorded which). The rearrangement uses TRBV5-1 and TRBJ2-7; D perhaps matches TRBD1 (5 bases). CDR3 in amino acids: CASRLNTLGPPYEQYF. The CDR3 coding sequence is TGCGCCAGCAGACTGAACACGTTGGGGCCTCCCTACGAGCAGTACTTC.